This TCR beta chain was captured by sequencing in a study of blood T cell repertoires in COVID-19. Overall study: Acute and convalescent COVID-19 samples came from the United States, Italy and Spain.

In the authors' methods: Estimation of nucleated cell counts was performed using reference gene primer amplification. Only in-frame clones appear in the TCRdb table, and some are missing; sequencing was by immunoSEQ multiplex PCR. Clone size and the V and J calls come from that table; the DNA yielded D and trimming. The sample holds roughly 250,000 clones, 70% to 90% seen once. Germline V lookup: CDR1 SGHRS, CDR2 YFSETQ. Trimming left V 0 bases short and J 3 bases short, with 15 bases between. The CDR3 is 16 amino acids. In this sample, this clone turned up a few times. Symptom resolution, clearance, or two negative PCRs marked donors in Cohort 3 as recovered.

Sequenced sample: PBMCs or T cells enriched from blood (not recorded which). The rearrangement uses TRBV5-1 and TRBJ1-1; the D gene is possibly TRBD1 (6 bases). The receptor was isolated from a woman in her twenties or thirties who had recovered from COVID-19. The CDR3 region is CASSLGFHRVDTEAFF. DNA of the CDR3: TGCGCCAGCAGCTTGGGGTTTCACAGGGTCGACACTGAAGCTTTCTTT.